This T cell receptor beta chain is from a study of blood T cell repertoires in COVID-19. Study-level background: Acute and convalescent COVID-19 samples came from the United States, Italy and Spain.

The assay was immunoSEQ multiplex PCR, and TCRdb's table has in-frame clones only and misses some. Of about 380,000 clones listed, 85% to 90% are singletons. From germline, CDR1 is SGDLS and CDR2 YYNGEE. V lost 3 bases, J lost 3 bases, and 8 bases stayed unmatched. The CDR3 totals 16 residues. V and J are TRBV9 and TRBJ1-4; 7 positions match TRBD1. The TCR comes from a woman under 30 who had recovered from COVID-19. The material sequenced was PBMCs or T cells enriched from blood (not recorded which). DNA for the CDR3: TGTGCCAGCAGCGACTCACAGGGGCGACCTAATGAAAAACTGTTTTTT. Protein product: CASSDSQGRPNEKLFF.